These 20 T cell receptor beta chains originate from one sample sequenced in a study of shared clonotypes between healthy human individuals. Only in-frame clones appear in the TCRdb table, and some are missing; sequencing was by immunoSEQ multiplex PCR. The data hold over a million clones, with roughly 80% observed a single time. Material: memory CD4+ T cells sorted from blood. Subset here: CD45RA-negative fraction. All receptors come from a man younger than 30 in good health.

V and J are TRBV9 and TRBJ2-7; TRBD1 aligns across 9 bases. There are 16 residues in the CDR3. Germline V lookup: CDR1 SGDLS, CDR2 YYNGEE. V trimming: 3 bases; J trimming: 3 bases; junction bases outside the gene matches: 10. The CDR3, as DNA: TGTGCCAGCAGCGCCTCCCCCGGGACAGGGTACTACGAGCAGTACTTC. Protein product: CASSASPGTGYYEQYF.

The V call is TRBV5-1, the J call TRBJ2-7, with D perhaps being TRBD1 or TRBD2 (5 bases each). The CDR3 is 14 amino acids. V lost 7 bases and J lost 2, with 16 bases in between. The germline gives CDR1 SGHRS, CDR2 YFSETQ. The CDR3 protein is CASSWDVGPYEQYF. The CDR3 DNA is TGCGCCAGCTCGTGGGACGTAGGTCCCTACGAGCAGTACTTC.

J is TRBJ1-4 and V is TRBV6-6; D is unresolved. Trimming took off 6 bases at V and 8 bases at J, with 10 bases between the two ends. Looked up from germline, CDR1 is MNHNY and CDR2 is SVGAGI (reference sequence). CDR3 length: 12 amino acids. DNA for the CDR3: TGTGCCAGCAGCCTTCAGAGGGAAAAACTGTTTTTT. Translation gives CASSLQREKLFF.

The chain employs TRBV5-1 and TRBJ2-5, with D possibly matching TRBD2 (6 bases). Looked up from germline, CDR1 is SGHRS and CDR2 is YFSETQ. V shed 0 bases and J shed 2 bases, with 11 bases lying between them. The CDR3 has 15 amino acids. The CDR3 reads CASSLGGISQETQYF. CDR3 DNA sequence: TGCGCCAGCAGCTTGGGCGGGATCTCACAAGAGACCCAGTACTTC.

The chain links TRBV6-6 to TRBJ2-7; 12 nucleotides line up with TRBD2. Germline loops: CDR1 MNHNY, CDR2 SVGAGI (reference sequence). With V trimmed by 5 bases and J by 2 bases, 7 bases remained unmatched. The length of the CDR3 is 16 residues. CDR3 DNA: TGTGCCAGCAGTGTAACTAGCGGGGGGACTCCCTACGAGCAGTACTTC. Its protein is CASSVTSGGTPYEQYF.

The J gene is TRBJ2-5, the V gene TRBV9; D gene uncertain. The CDR3 has 15 residues. The germline V and J ends were trimmed by 0 bases and 4 bases, with 13 bases remaining between them. CDR1 SGDLS and CDR2 YYNGEE come from the germline V gene. CDR3 in DNA: TGTGCCAGCAGCGTAGGTCGGACCTCAGGAGAGACCCAGTACTTC. It codes for CASSVGRTSGETQYF.

This clone was seen once. The rearrangement uses TRBV5-1 and TRBJ1-6, with D maybe TRBD1 (6 bases). The CDR3 has 16 amino acids. In germline, CDR1 is SGHRS, CDR2 YFSETQ. Trimming cost V 4 bases and J 0 bases, with 11 bases left between them. The CDR3 loop is CASSTGQSSYNSPLHF. CDR3 DNA: TGCGCCAGCAGCACCGGACAGAGCTCCTATAATTCACCCCTCCACTTT.

The gene calls are TRBV10-1 and TRBJ2-1, with 7 bases lining up with TRBD2. J was trimmed by 7 bases and V by 6 bases; bases with no gene match: 12. This CDR3 has 15 amino acids. CDR1 WNHNN and CDR2 SYGVQD come from the germline V gene (reference sequence). The DNA for the CDR3 is TGCGCCAGCAGCGGACCCTCTGCGGGAGTAAATGAGCAGTTCTTC. Encoded protein: CASSGPSAGVNEQFF.

The chain has TRBV15 and TRBJ1-1; weak D call: TRBD1 (5 bases). This CDR3 is built from 13 residues. V gave up 6 bases and J gave up 11 bases, with 19 bases separating them. Germline V gene data show CDR1 as LNHNV and CDR2 as YYDKDF (reference sequence). CDR3 region: CATSGDQSGKAFF. CDR3 coding DNA: TGTGCCACCAGTGGGGACCAATCGGGGAAGGCTTTCTTT.

A word on this clone: The sample has other DNA sequences that encode this CDR3 too. The genes are TRBV18 and TRBJ2-1; 7 nucleotides match TRBD2. Germline V gene data show CDR1 as KGHSH and CDR2 as LQKENI. The junction had 1 base not matched to a gene; V was cut back by 3 bases and J by 2 bases. The CDR3 extends over 14 amino acids. The CDR3 DNA is TGTGCCAGCTCACCTGGGACTACCTACAATGAGCAGTTCTTC. Protein: CASSPGTTYNEQFF.

V and J are TRBV9 and TRBJ1-3; the match to TRBD1 covers 7 bases. Trimming took 5 bases from V and 1 from J; bases not matched to a gene: 6. This CDR3 region has 15 residues. CDR1 is SGDLS, CDR2 YYNGEE, per germline. The CDR3 nucleotides are TGTGCCAGCAGTACTCAGACAGGGTCTGGAAACACCATATATTTT. Translation: CASSTQTGSGNTIYF.

V and J are TRBV19 and TRBJ2-3; 11 bases align to TRBD2. There are 13 residues in the CDR3. Germline V gene lookup returns CDR1 LNHDA and CDR2 SQIVND (reference sequence). J was trimmed by 4 bases and V by 9 bases; bases with no gene match: 3. In DNA, the CDR3 is TGTGCCAGCTCGGGACTAGCGGCAGATACGCAGTATTTT. The encoded protein is CASSGLAADTQYF. Based on the CDR3 plus reference TRBV19 and TRBJ2-3, the full variable domain is DGGITQSPKYLFRKEGQNVTLSCEQNLNHDAMYWYRQDPGQGLRLIYYSQIVNDFQKGDIAEGYSVSREKKESFPLTVTSAQKNPTAFYLCASSGLAADTQYFGPGTRLTVL.

This sequence joins TRBV7-2 and TRBJ2-7, with D uncertain. The germline gives CDR1 SGHTA, CDR2 FQGNSA. V lost 6 bases and J lost 6, with 12 bases in between. The CDR3 runs to 12 residues. The CDR3 is CASSTFLGEQYF. CDR3 DNA sequence: TGTGCCAGCAGTACCTTCCTCGGCGAGCAGTACTTC.

With regard to this clone: Other DNA sequences in this specimen translate into the identical CDR3. The chain combines TRBV19 with TRBJ1-2; the match to TRBD1 covers 7 bases. The CDR3 is 13 amino acids. Per germline, CDR1 LNHDA and CDR2 SQIVND (reference sequence). V gave up 4 bases and J gave up 4 bases; unmatched junction bases: 3. CDR3 protein: CASSTRQGYGYTF. The CDR3 DNA reads as TGTGCCAGTAGTACCAGACAGGGCTATGGCTACACCTTC.

CDR3 sequence: CASSVPPGQGGYGYTF. The CDR3 DNA sequence: TGTGCCAGCAGTGTTCCTCCGGGACAGGGGGGCTATGGCTACACCTTC. V and J are TRBV5-8 and TRBJ1-2; 11 positions match TRBD1. CDR3 size: 16 residues. V lost 5 bases to trimming and J lost 4 bases; unmatched junction nucleotides: 10. Germline V gene sequence: CDR1 SGHTS, CDR2 YDEGEE.

The chain combines TRBV14 with TRBJ2-5; the match to TRBD2 covers 10 bases. The CDR3 extends over 15 amino acids. With V trimmed by 4 bases and J by 1 base, 3 bases remained unmatched. Germline V gene sequence: CDR1 SGHDN, CDR2 FVKESK. The CDR3, as DNA: TGTGCCAGCAGCCCACGACTAGCGGGCCAAGAGACCCAGTACTTC. Translating it yields CASSPRLAGQETQYF.

The chain has TRBV5-1 and TRBJ1-6, with 7 bases fitting TRBD1. J gave up 10 bases and V 2 bases, and 6 bases lay outside the gene matches. In germline, CDR1 is SGHRS, CDR2 YFSETQ. The CDR3 totals 14 residues. The CDR3 loop reads CASSFRQGRSPLHF. The CDR3 bases are TGCGCCAGCAGCTTCCGACAGGGACGATCACCCCTCCACTTT.

As to this clone: Other nucleotide sequences in the sample specify the same CDR3. The chain has TRBV12-5 and TRBJ2-1; no clear D gene. Germline V lookup: CDR1 LGHNT, CDR2 FRNRAP. V lost 6 bases to trimming and J lost 4 bases, with 4 bases between them. This CDR3 has 11 residues. The CDR3 nucleotides read TGTGCTAGTGGCCCGTACAATGAGCAGTTCTTC. Its protein product is CASGPYNEQFF.

The rearrangement links TRBV18 to TRBJ2-5; weak D call: TRBD2 (6 bases). V lost 2 bases and J lost 2, with 12 bases in between. From germline, CDR1 is KGHSH and CDR2 LQKENI. The CDR3 extends over 15 amino acids. The CDR3 protein is CASSPMEGLQETQYF. The CDR3 DNA reads as TGTGCCAGCTCACCAATGGAGGGATTACAAGAGACCCAGTACTTC.

The chain links TRBV10-3 to TRBJ2-3; either TRBD1 or TRBD2 may supply D (6 bases each). Trimming removed 5 bases from V and 1 base from J, with 13 bases in between. This CDR3 has 15 amino acids. CDR1 is ENHRY, CDR2 SYGVKD, per germline. CDR3 residues: CAISPKRGGTDTQYF. For the CDR3, the DNA is TGTGCCATCAGTCCGAAGAGGGGGGGCACAGATACGCAGTATTTT.